These T cell receptor beta chains were read from a single sample in a study of T cell repertoires in cytomegalovirus infection. TCRdb called the reads again in MiXCR, with one record for every CDR3 protein. This table holds 150,000 to 200,000 distinct CDR3 sequences, less than 9.5% found once. Source material: PBMCs. The receptors were sampled from a human donor in good health (CMV status not recorded). Some clones in this sample may be carry-over from other donors' samples. Both conserved end residues are part of each CDR3. Clone size is shown for a subset of rows, as once, few, many or a class of expanded clone.

abundance: few
v_gene: TRBV7-2
CDR3aa: CASSLAGVGGYGYTF

abundance: .
v_gene: TRBV20-1
CDR3aa: CSARVVGGPSYNEQFF

abundance: many
v_gene: TRBV6-6
CDR3aa: CASSQGSGANVLTF

abundance: many
v_gene: TRBV7-2
CDR3aa: CASSWEPGQVNEKLFF

abundance: few
v_gene: TRBV14
CDR3aa: CASSRLERDSTDTQYF

abundance: few
v_gene: TRBV28
CDR3aa: CASSAPTGAAYEQYF

abundance: many
v_gene: TRBV28
CDR3aa: CASNDSYEQYF

abundance: many
v_gene: TRBV28
CDR3aa: CASSLHPSGANVLTF

abundance: many
v_gene: TRBV7-2
CDR3aa: CASGGTGREKLFF

abundance: .
v_gene: TRBV19
CDR3aa: CASSALGTGGNGYTF

abundance: many
v_gene: TRBV7-2
CDR3aa: CASSWPGSNQPQHF

abundance: many
v_gene: TRBV24-1
CDR3aa: CATSVRDRAYNEQFF

abundance: .
v_gene: TRBV28
CDR3aa: CASSSTGGAKEKLFF

abundance: few
v_gene: TRBV7-8
CDR3aa: CASRLMANEKLFF

abundance: .
v_gene: TRBV19
CDR3aa: CASRPAGGYAFF

abundance: many
v_gene: TRBV28
CDR3aa: CASTPPGQGGSTDTQYF

abundance: .
v_gene: TRBV6-6
CDR3aa: CASSYSSAVSGEPRTDTQYF

abundance: many
v_gene: TRBV7-2
CDR3aa: CASSLVWTGNTEAFF

abundance: .
v_gene: TRBV20-1
CDR3aa: CSARGLGLPTYEQYF

abundance: few
v_gene: TRBV12-3/TRBV12-4
CDR3aa: CASSLYRDRGTEAFF

abundance: once
v_gene: TRBV24-1
CDR3aa: CATSDPRDREDEQFF

abundance: many
v_gene: TRBV28
CDR3aa: CASSPTAGLQETQYF